The clone carrying this TCR beta chain was recorded a few times. Its antigen remains unknown. The data stem from a study of CD8 T cells in ankylosing spondylitis. Study results and caveats: Reports say disease-linked clones showed up significantly more in matched ankylosing spondylitis synovial fluid. A CD8+ phenotype characterized the disease-linked clones, which were relatively rare in peripheral blood. For ankylosing spondylitis blood, a TCR beta motif of several highly homologous variants appeared characteristic.

Germline CDR1 reads SGHKS; CDR2 reads YYEKEE (reference sequence). Unmatched junction bases numbered 11, after V lost 4 bases and J lost 3 bases. The CDR3 contains 17 residues. By quantitative 5'-RACE with molecular barcodes, the TCR beta libraries were made. Via MiXCR, TCRdb re-called the 5' RACE reads, giving one row per CDR3 protein. Among about 500,000 distinct CDR3 sequences listed, roughly 12% were seen once. This TCR came from a male donor with ankylosing spondylitis. This chain uses TRBV5-5 with TRBJ2-3; TRBD2 aligns across 10 bases. Sequencing was performed on blood, either unsorted or a sorted T cell fraction (not recorded which). The CDR3 is CASSASGRAIRTDTQYF. Written as DNA, the CDR3 is TGTGCCAGCAGCGCCAGCGGGAGGGCCATTCGAACAGATACGCAGTATTTT.